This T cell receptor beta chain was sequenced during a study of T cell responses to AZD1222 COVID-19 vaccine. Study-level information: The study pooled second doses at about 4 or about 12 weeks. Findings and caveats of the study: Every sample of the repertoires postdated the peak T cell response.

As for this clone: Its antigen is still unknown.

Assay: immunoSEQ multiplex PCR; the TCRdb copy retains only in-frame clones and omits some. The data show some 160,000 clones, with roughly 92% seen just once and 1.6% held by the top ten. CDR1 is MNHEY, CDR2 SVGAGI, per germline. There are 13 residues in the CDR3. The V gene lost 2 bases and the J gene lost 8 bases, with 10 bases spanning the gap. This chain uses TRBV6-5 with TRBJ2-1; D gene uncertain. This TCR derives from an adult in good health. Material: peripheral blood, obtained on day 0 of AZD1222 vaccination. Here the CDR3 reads CASSYGRAYEQFF. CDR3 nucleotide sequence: TGTGCCAGCAGTTACGGTAGGGCCTATGAGCAGTTCTTC.